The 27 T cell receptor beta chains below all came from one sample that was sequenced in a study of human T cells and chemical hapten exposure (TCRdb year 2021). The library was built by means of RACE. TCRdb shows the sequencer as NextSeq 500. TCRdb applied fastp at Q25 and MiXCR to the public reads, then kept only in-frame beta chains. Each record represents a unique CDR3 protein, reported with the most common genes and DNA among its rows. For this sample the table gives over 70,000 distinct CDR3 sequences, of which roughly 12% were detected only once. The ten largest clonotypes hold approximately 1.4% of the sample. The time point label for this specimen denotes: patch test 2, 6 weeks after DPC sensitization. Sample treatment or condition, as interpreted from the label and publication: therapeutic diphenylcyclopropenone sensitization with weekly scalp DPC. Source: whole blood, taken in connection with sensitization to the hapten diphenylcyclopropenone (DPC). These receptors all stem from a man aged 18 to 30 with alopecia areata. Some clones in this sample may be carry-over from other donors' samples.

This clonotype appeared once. The CDR3 reads CASSQEVRRTEAFF. The CDR3 region has the DNA TGTGCCAGCAGCCAAGAGGTCCGGCGGACTGAAGCTTTCTTT. The rearrangement links TRBV3-1 to TRBJ1-1; the D is unclear. The CDR3 loop spans 14 amino acids. Trimming stripped 0 bases from V and 5 bases from J, with 10 bases between. Looked up from germline, CDR1 is LGHDT and CDR2 is YNNKEL (reference sequence).

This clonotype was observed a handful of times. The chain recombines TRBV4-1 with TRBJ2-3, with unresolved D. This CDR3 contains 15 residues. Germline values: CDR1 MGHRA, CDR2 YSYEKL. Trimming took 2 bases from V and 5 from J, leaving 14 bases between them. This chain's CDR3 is CASSQKVGWGDTQYF. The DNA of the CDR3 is TGCGCCAGCAGCCAAAAAGTCGGGTGGGGAGATACGCAGTATTTT.

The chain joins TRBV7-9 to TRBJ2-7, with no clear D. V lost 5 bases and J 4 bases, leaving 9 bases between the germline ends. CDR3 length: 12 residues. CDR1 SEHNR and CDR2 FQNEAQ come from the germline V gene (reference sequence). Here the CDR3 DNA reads TGTGCCAGCAGCACCGACACTTACGAGCAGTACGTC. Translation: CASSTDTYEQYV.

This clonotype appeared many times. In nucleotides, the CDR3 is TGCAGCGCAGTACGTTTGGTGAACACTGAAGCTTTCTTT. Residues: CSAVRLVNTEAFF. The chain joins TRBV29-1 to TRBJ1-1; no firm D call. V was shortened by 7 bases and J by 0 bases, with 12 bases between the two germline ends. The CDR3 length is 13 residues. Germline V gene data show CDR1 as SQVTM and CDR2 as ANQGSEA. Filled out from reference TRBV29-1 and TRBJ1-1, the complete variable domain reads SAVISQKPSRDICQRGTSLTIQCQVDSQVTMMFWYRQQPGQSLTLIATANQGSEATYESGFVIDKFPISRPNLTFSTLTVSNMSPEDSSIYLCSAVRLVNTEAFFGQGTRLTVV.

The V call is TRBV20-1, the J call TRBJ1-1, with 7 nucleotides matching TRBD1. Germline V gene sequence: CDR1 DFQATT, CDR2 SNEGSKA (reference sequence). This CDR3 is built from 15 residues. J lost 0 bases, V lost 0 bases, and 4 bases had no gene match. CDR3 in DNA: TGCAGTGCTAGAGATGGGGACAGCCTGAACACTGAAGCTTTCTTT. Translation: CSARDGDSLNTEAFF.

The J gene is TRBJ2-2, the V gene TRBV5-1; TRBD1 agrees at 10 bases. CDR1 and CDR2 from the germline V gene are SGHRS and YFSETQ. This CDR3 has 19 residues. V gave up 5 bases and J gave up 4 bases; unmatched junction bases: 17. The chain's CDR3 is CASSPAGTGATMGTGELFF. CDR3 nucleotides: TGCGCCAGCAGTCCCGCCGGGACAGGGGCCACTATGGGCACCGGGGAGCTGTTTTTT.

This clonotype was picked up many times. The chain's CDR3 is CASSLLGGREGETQYF. The CDR3, as DNA: TGTGCCAGCAGTCTCCTGGGGGGCAGGGAGGGAGAGACCCAGTACTTC. The chain recombines TRBV28 with TRBJ2-5; perhaps TRBD2 as D (7 bases). Trimming pared 5 bases from V and 4 bases from J, leaving 20 bases between. The CDR3 totals 16 residues. Germline lookup yields CDR1 MDHEN and CDR2 SYDVKM.

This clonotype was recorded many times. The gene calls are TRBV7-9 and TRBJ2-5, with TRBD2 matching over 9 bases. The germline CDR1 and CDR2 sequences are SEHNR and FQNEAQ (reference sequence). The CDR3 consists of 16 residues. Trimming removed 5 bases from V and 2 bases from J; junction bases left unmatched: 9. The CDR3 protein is CASSTNAGGPQETQYF. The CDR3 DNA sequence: TGTGCCAGCAGCACCAACGCGGGGGGGCCTCAAGAGACCCAGTACTTC.

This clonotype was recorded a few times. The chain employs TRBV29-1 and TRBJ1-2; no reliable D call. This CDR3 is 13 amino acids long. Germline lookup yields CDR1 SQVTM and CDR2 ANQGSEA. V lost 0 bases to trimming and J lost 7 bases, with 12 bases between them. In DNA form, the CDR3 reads TGCAGCGTTGAAGAGGAGGGATTAGGTGGCTACACCTTC. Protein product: CSVEEEGLGGYTF.

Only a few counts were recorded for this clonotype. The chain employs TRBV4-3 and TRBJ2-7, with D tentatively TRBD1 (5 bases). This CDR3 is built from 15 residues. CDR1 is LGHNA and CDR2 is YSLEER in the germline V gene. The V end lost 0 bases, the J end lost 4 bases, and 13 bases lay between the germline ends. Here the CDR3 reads CASSQDVLDKYEQYF. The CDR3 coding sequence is TGCGCCAGCAGCCAAGATGTGTTGGACAAGTACGAGCAGTACTTC.

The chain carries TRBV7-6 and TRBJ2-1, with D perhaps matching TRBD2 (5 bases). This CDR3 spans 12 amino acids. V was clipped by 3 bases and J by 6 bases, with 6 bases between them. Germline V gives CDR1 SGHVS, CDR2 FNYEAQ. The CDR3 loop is CASSFRGNEQFF. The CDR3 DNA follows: TGTGCCAGCAGCTTCCGGGGCAATGAGCAGTTCTTC.

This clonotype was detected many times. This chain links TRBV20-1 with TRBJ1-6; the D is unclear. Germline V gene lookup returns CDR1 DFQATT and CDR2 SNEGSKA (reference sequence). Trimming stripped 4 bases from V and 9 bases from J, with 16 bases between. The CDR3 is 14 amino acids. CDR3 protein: CSAMPSGILSPLHF. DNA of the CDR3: TGCAGTGCTATGCCCAGTGGGATTCTTTCACCCCTCCACTTT.

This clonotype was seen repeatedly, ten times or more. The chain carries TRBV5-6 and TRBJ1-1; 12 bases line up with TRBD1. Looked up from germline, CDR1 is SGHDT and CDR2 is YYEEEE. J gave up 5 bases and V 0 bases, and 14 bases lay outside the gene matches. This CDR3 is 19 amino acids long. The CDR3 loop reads CASSLVFRAGQGARTEAFF. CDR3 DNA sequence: TGTGCCAGCAGCTTGGTTTTCCGGGCGGGACAGGGGGCGCGTACTGAAGCTTTCTTT.

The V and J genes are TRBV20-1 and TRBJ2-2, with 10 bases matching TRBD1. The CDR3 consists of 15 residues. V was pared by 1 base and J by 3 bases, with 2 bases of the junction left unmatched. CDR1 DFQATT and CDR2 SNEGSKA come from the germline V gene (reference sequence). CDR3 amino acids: CSARAGTGDTGELFF. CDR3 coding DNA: TGCAGTGCTAGAGCTGGGACAGGGGACACCGGGGAGCTGTTTTTT.

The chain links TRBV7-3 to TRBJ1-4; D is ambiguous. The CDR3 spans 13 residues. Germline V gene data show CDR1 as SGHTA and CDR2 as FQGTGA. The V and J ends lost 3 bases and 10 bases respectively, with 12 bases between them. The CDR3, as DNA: TGTGCCAGCAGCTTTTTGGCCGGCGGAAAACTGTTTTTT. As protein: CASSFLAGGKLFF.

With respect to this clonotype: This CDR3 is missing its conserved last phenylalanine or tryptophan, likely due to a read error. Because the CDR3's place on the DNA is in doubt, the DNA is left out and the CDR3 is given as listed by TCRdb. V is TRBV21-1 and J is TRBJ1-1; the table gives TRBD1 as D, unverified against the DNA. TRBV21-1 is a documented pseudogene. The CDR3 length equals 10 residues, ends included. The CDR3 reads CASSKGRTAL.

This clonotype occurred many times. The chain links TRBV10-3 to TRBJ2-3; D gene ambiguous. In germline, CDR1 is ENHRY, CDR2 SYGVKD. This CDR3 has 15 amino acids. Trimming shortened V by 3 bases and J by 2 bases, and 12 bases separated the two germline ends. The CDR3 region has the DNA TGTGCCATCAGTGAACCGACCCGGGCCACAGATACGCAGTATTTT. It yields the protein CAISEPTRATDTQYF.

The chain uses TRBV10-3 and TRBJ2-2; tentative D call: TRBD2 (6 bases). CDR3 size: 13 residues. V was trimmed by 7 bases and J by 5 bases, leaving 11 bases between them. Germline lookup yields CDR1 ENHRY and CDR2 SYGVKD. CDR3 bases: TGTGCCATCAAGCGGGCCCTGACCGGGGAGCTGTTTTTT. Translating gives CAIKRALTGELFF.

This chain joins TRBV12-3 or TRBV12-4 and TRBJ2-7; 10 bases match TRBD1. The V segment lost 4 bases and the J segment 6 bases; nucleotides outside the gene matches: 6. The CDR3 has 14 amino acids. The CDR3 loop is CASSSTGTGAEQYF. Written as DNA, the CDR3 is TGTGCCAGCAGTTCAACCGGGACAGGGGCCGAGCAGTACTTC.

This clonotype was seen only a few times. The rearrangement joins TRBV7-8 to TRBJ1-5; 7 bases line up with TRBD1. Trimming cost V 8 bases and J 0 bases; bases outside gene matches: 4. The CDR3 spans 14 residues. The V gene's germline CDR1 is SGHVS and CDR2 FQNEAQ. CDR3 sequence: CASAQGDSNQPQHF. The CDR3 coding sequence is TGTGCCAGCGCCCAGGGGGATAGCAATCAGCCCCAGCATTTT.

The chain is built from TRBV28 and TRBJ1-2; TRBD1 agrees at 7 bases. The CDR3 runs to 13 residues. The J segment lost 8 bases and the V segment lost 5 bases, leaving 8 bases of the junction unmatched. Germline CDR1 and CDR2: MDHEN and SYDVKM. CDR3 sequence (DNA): TGTGCCAGCAGTCCCCGACAGGGTTACGGCTACACCTTC. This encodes CASSPRQGYGYTF.

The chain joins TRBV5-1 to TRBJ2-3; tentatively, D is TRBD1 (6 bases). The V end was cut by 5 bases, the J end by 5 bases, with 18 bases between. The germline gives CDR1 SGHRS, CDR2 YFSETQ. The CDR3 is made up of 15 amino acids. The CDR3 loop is CASRKLRTEGDTQYF. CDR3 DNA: TGCGCCAGCAGGAAACTACGGACAGAGGGAGATACGCAGTATTTT. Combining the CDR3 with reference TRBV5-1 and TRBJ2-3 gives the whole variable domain KAGVTQTPRYLIKTRGQQVTLSCSPISGHRSVSWYQQTPGQGLQFLFEYFSETQRNKGNFPGRFSGRQFSNSRSEMNVSTLELGDSALYLCASRKLRTEGDTQYFGPGTRLTVL.

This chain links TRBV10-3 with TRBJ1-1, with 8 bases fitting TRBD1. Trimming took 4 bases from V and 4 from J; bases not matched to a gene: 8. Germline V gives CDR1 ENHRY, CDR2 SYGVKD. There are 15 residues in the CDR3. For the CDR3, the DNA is TGTGCCATCAGTGCAACGACAGGGGTTGGCACTGAAGCTTTCTTT. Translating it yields CAISATTGVGTEAFF.

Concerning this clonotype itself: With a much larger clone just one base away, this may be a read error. CDR3 sequence: CAGSTEAETYEQYF. DNA for the CDR3: TGTGCCGGCAGTACAGAGGCAGAGACCTACGAGCAGTACTTC. This chain connects TRBV6-2 or TRBV6-3 to TRBJ2-7; D is unclear. Per the germline V gene, CDR1 is MNHEY and CDR2 is SVGEGT. The CDR3 length is 14 residues.

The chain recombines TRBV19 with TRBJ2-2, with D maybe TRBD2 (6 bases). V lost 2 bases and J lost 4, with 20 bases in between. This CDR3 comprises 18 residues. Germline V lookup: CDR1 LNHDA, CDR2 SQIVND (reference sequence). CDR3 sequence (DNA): TGTGCCAGTAGTATATCCCCCTTCTTGCGGGGCGGCACCGGGGAGCTGTTTTTT. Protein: CASSISPFLRGGTGELFF.

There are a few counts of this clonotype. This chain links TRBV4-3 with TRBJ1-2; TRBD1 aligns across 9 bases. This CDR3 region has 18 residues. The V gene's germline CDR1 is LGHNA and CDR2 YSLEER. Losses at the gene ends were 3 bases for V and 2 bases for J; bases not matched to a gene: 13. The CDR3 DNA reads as TGCGCCAGCAGCCAGACCCTATTTGGACAGGGGCCAAACTATGGCTACACCTTC. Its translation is CASSQTLFGQGPNYGYTF.

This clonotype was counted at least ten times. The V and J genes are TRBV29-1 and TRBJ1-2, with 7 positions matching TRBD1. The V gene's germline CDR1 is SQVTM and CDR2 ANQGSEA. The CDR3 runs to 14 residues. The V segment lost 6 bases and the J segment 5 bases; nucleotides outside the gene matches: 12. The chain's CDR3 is CSVGGQGEGYGYTF. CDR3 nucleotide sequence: TGCAGCGTCGGGGGCCAGGGGGAAGGTTATGGCTACACCTTC.